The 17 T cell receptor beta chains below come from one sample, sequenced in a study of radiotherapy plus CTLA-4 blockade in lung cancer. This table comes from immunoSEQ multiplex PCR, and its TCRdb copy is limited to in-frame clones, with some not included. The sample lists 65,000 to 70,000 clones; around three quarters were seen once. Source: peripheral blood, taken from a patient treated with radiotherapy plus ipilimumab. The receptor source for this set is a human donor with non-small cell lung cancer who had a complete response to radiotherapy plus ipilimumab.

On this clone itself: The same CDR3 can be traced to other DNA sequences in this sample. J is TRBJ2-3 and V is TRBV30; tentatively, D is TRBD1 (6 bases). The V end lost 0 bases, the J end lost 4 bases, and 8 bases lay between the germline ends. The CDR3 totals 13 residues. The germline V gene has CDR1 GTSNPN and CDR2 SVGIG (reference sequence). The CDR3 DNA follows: TGTGCCTGGAGTGTACAGGGAGCAGATACGCAGTATTTT. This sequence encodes CAWSVQGADTQYF.

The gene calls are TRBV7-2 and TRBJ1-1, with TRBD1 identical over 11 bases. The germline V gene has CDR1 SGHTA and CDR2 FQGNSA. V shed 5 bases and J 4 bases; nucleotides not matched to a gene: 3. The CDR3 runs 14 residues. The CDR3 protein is CASSGTGGVTEAFF. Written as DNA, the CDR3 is TGTGCCAGCAGCGGGACAGGGGGGGTCACTGAAGCTTTCTTT.

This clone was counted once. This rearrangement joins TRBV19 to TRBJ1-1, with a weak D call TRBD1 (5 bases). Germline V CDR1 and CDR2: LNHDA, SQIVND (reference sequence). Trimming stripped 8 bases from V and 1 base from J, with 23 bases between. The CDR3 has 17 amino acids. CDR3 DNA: TGTGCCAGTGTTCCCCTGGGACGAGGGGCTGGGAACACTGAAGCTTTCTTT. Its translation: CASVPLGRGAGNTEAFF.

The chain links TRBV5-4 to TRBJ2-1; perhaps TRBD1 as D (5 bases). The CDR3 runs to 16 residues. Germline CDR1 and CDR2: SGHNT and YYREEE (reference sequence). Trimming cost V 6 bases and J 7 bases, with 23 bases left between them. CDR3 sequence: CASKGLGRGWGNEQFF. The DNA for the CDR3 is TGTGCCAGCAAGGGCCTGGGGCGAGGTTGGGGAAATGAGCAGTTCTTC. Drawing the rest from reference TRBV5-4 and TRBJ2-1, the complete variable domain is ETGVTQSPTHLIKTRGQQVTLRCSSQSGHNTVSWYQQALGQGPQFIFQYYREEENGRGNFPPRFSGLQFPNYSSELNVNALELDDSALYLCASKGLGRGWGNEQFFGPGTRLTVL.

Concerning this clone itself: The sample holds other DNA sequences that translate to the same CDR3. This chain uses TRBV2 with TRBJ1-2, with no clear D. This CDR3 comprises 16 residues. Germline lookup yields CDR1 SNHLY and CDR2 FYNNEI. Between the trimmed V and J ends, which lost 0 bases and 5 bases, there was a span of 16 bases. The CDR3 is CASSEARQGRKYGYTF. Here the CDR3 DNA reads TGTGCCAGCAGTGAAGCGCGCCAAGGTAGGAAATATGGCTACACCTTC.

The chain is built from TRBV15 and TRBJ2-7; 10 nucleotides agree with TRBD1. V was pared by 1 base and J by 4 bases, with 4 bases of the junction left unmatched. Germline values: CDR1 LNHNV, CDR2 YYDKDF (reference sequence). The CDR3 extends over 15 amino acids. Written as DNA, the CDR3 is TGTGCCACCAGCAGAGCAGGACAGGGGGGTTACGAGCAGTACGTC. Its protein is CATSRAGQGGYEQYV.

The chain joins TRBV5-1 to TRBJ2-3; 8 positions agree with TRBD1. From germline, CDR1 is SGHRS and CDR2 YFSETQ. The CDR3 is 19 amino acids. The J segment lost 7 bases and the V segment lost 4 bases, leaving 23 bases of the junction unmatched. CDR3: CASSPGTGPTQPLYYTQYF. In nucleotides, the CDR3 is TGCGCCAGCAGCCCCGGGACAGGTCCCACTCAGCCACTGTACTATACGCAGTATTTT. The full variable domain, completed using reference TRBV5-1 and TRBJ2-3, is KAGVTQTPRYLIKTRGQQVTLSCSPISGHRSVSWYQQTPGQGLQFLFEYFSETQRNKGNFPGRFSGRQFSNSRSEMNVSTLELGDSALYLCASSPGTGPTQPLYYTQYFGPGTRLTVL.

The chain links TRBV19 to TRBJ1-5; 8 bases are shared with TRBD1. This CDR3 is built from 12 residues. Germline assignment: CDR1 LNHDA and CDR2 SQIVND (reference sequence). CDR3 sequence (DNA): TGTGCGGCCGGCGGGACAGGCGGGCCCCAGCATTTT. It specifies CAAGGTGGPQHF.

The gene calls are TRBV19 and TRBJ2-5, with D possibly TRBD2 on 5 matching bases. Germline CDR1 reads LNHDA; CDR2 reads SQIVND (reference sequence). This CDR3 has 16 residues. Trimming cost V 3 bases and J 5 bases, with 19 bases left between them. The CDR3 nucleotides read TGTGCCAGTAGTATGGGGAAGACTACTCGGGCGGAGACCCAGTACTTC. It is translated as CASSMGKTTRAETQYF.

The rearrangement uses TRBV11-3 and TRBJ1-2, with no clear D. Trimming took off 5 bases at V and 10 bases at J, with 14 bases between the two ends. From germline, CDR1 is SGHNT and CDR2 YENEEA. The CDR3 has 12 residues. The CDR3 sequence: CASSSREPNYTF. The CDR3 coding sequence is TGTGCCAGCAGCAGCCGGGAGCCCAACTACACCTTC.

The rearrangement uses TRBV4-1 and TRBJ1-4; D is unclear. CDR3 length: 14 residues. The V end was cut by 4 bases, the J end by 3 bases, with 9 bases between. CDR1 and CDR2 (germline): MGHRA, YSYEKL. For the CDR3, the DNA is TGCGCCAGCAGCCCGACTAGAGCTAATGAAAAACTGTTTTTT. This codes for CASSPTRANEKLFF.

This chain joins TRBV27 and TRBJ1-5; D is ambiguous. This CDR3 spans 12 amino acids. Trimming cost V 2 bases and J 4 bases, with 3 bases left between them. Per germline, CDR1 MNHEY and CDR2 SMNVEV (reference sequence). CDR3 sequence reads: CASSLLNQPQHF. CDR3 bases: TGTGCCAGCAGTTTACTGAATCAGCCCCAGCATTTT.

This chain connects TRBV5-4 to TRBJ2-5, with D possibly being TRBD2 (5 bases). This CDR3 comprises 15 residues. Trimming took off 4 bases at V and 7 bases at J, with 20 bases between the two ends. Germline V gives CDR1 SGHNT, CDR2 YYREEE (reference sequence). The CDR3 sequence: CASSPYRGPAGTQYF. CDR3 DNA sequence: TGTGCCAGCAGCCCCTACCGAGGGCCAGCAGGGACCCAGTACTTC.

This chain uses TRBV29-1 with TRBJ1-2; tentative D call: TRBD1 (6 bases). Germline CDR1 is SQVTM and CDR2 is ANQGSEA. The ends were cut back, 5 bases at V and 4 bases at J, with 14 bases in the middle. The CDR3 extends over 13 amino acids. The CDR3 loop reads CSVQQGIGYGYTF. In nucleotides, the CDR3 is TGCAGCGTTCAACAGGGAATCGGCTATGGCTACACCTTC.

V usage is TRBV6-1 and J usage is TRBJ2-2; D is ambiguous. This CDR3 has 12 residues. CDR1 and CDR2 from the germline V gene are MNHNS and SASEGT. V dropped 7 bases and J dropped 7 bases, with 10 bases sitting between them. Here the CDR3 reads CASKDPDGELFF. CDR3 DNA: TGTGCCAGCAAGGACCCGGACGGGGAGCTGTTTTTT.

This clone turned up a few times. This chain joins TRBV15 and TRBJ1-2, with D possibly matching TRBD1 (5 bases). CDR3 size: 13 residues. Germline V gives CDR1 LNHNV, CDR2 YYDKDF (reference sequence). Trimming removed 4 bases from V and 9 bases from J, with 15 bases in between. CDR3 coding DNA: TGTGCCACCAGCAAGTCAAGGGGCTCGCGCTACACCTTC. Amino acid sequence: CATSKSRGSRYTF.

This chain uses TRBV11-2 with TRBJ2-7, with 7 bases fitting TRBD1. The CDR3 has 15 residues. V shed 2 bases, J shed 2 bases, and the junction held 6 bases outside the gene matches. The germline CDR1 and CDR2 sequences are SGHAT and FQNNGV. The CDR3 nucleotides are TGTGCCAGCAGCTTACAGGGGGTCGGGCCCTACGAGCAGTACTTC. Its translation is CASSLQGVGPYEQYF.